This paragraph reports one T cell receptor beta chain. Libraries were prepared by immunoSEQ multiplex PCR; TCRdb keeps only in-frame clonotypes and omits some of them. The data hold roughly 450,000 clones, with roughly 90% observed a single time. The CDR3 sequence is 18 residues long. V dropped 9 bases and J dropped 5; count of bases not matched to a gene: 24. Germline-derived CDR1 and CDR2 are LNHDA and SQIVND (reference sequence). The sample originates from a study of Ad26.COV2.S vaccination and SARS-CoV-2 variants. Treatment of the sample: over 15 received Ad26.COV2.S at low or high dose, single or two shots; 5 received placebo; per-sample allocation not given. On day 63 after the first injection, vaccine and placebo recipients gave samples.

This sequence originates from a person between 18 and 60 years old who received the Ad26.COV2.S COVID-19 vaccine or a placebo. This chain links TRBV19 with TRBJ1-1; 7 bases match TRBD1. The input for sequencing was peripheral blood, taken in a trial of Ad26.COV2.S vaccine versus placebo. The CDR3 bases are TGTGCCAGCGACGACAGGGCCGGGAATTATAGGCGGGGGACTGAAGCTTTCTTT. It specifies CASDDRAGNYRRGTEAFF.